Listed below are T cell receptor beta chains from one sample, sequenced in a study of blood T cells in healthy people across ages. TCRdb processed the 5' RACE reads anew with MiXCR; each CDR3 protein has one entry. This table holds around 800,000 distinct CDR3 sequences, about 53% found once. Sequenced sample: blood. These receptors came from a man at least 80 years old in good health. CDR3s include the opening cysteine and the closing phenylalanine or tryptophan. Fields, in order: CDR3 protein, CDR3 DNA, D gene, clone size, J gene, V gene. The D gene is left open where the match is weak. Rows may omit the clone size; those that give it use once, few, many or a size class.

CSVGRDNNEQFF TGCAGCGTGGGTAGGGATAATAATGAGCAGTTCTTC . few TRBJ2-1 TRBV29-1
CASSPLGGAETQYF TGTGCCAGCAGCCCCCTGGGGGGGGCTGAGACCCAGTACTTC . . TRBJ2-5 TRBV6-1
CASSDGRYRGEYGYTF TGTGCCAGCAGTGACGGCAGATACAGGGGGGAGTATGGCTACACCTTC TRBD1 . TRBJ1-2 TRBV6-1
CSAPRAGEGAKNIQYF TGCAGTGCCCCTAGGGCGGGAGAAGGGGCCAAAAACATTCAGTACTTC TRBD2 few TRBJ2-4 TRBV20-1
CASSAGARNTEAFF TGTGCCAGCAGCGCCGGGGCGCGCAACACTGAAGCTTTCTTT . . TRBJ1-1 TRBV11-2
CASSFTDRGRETQYF TGCGCCAGCAGCTTTACTGACAGGGGGCGAGAGACCCAGTACTTC TRBD1 . TRBJ2-5 TRBV5-1
CASSLRGASERTDTQYF TGTGCCAGCAGCCTAAGGGGCGCTAGCGAACGCACAGATACGCAGTATTTT . . TRBJ2-3 TRBV7-2
CAGSSWNNSVRTQYF TGTGCCGGCAGCTCCTGGAACAACTCCGTTCGGACCCAGTACTTC . . TRBJ2-5 TRBV13
CATDPGTSNTEAFF TGTGCCACCGATCCAGGGACCTCGAACACTGAAGCTTTCTTT . . TRBJ1-1 TRBV6-1
CAISTGRGSYNEQFF TGTGCCATCAGCACAGGGCGGGGGTCCTACAATGAGCAGTTCTTC . . TRBJ2-1 TRBV10-3
CASSGVLAGLYEQYF TGTGCCAGCAGTGGAGTACTAGCGGGATTATACGAGCAGTACTTC TRBD2 . TRBJ2-7 TRBV2
CASSPRDGNTGELFF TGCGCCAGCAGCCCCCGGGACGGGAACACCGGGGAGCTGTTTTTT . once TRBJ2-2 TRBV5-1
CASSLHRTYNEQFF TGTGCCAGCAGTCTGCACAGAACCTACAATGAGCAGTTCTTC . . TRBJ2-1 TRBV6-1
CASSEMGEQFF TGTGCCAGCAGTGAAATGGGAGAGCAGTTCTTC . . TRBJ2-1 TRBV6-1
CASSRGQGTEQETQYF TGTGCCAGCAGCCGGGGACAGGGGACGGAACAAGAGACCCAGTACTTC TRBD1 . TRBJ2-5 TRBV4-2
CASSAGSGTTYNEQFF TGCGCCAGCAGCGCTGGTAGTGGGACTACCTACAATGAGCAGTTCTTC TRBD2 . TRBJ2-1 TRBV5-1
CATSDFPVAGGPFERFF TGTGCCACCAGTGATTTTCCCGTCGCGGGAGGGCCATTTGAGCGGTTCTTC TRBD2 . TRBJ2-1 TRBV24-1
CASTGTGGGYTF TGTGCCAGCACCGGGACAGGGGGCGGCTACACCTTC TRBD1 . TRBJ1-2 TRBV6-5
CATSDPPGQGAPGYAYF TGTGCCACCAGTGACCCACCCGGACAGGGGGCGCCAGGATACGCGTATTTT TRBD1 . TRBJ2-3 TRBV24-1
CASSPLPGGTEAFF TGTGCCAGCTCACCACTACCGGGGGGCACTGAAGCTTTCTTT . . TRBJ1-1 TRBV18
CAISELARAGVDTQYF TGTGCCATCAGTGAACTGGCGCGAGCGGGAGTAGATACGCAGTATTTT TRBD2 . TRBJ2-3 TRBV10-3
CSARAGGVGTDTQYF TGCAGTGCTAGAGCGGGAGGGGTAGGGACAGATACGCAGTATTTT TRBD2 . TRBJ2-3 TRBV20-1
CSARDIGGGPYNEQYF TGCAGTGCTAGAGACATCGGCGGAGGGCCCTACAATGAGCAGTACTTC . . TRBJ2-5 TRBV20-1
CASSFINEQFF TGTGCCAGCAGCTTTATTAATGAGCAGTTCTTC . . TRBJ2-1 TRBV5-5
CASSPVRAGNEQFF TGTGCCAGCAGCCCTGTACGAGCGGGGAATGAGCAGTTCTTC TRBD2 few TRBJ2-1 TRBV9
CASSQGGGWKTQYF TGTGCCAGCAGCCAAGGGGGGGGATGGAAGACCCAGTACTTC TRBD2 few TRBJ2-5 TRBV14
CASSVAGVAPYEQYF TGTGCCAGCAGCGTAGCCGGCGTGGCCCCCTACGAGCAGTACTTC . few TRBJ2-7 TRBV9